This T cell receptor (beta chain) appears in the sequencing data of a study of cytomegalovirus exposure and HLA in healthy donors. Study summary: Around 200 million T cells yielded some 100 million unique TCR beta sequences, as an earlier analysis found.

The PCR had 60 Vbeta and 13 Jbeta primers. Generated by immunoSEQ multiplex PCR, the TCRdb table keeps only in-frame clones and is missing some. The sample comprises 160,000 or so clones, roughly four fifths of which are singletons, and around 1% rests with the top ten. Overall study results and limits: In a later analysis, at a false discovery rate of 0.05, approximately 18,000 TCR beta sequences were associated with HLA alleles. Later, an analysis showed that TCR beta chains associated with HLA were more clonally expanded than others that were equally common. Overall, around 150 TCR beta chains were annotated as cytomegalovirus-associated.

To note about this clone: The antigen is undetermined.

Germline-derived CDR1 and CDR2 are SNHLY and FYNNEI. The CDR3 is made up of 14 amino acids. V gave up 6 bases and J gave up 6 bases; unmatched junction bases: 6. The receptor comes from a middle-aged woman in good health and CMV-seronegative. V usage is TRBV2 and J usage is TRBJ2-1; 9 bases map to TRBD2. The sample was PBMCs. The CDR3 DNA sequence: TGTGCCAGCAGGGACGGCGGGAGGGCCAATGAGCAGTTCTTC. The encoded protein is CASRDGGRANEQFF. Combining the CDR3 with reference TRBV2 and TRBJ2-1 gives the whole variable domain EPEVTQTPSHQVTQMGQEVILRCVPISNHLYFYWYRQILGQKVEFLVSFYNNEISEKSEIFDDQFSVERPDGSNFTLKIRSTKLEDSAMYFCASRDGGRANEQFFGPGTRLTVL.